Below, one T cell receptor (beta chain) is given with its context. Trimming removed 5 bases from V and 4 bases from J; junction bases left unmatched: 7. The CDR3 has 15 residues. CDR1 is LNHNV and CDR2 is YYDKDF in the germline V gene (reference sequence). This specimen comes from a study of blood T cell repertoires in COVID-19. About the study: PBMCs, B-cell-depleted T cells, or T cells were the source of the cDNA or gDNA that made up the material.

As originally analysed: Reference gene primer amplification gave nucleated cell count estimates. TCRdb keeps only in-frame clones here, not all; method: immunoSEQ multiplex PCR. V and J calls and clone size follow that table, whereas D and trimming were derived from the DNA. The profile shows 100,000 to 120,000 clones, approximately 67% of them singletons. The TCR sequence derives from a woman aged 60-75 years with acute or convalescent COVID-19. V and J are TRBV15 and TRBJ2-7; 11 bases align to TRBD2. The specimen sequenced was peripheral blood. CDR3 DNA: TGTGCCACCAGCCTTTTAGCGGGGGGGCTGTACGAGCAGTACTTC. Translated: CATSLLAGGLYEQYF.